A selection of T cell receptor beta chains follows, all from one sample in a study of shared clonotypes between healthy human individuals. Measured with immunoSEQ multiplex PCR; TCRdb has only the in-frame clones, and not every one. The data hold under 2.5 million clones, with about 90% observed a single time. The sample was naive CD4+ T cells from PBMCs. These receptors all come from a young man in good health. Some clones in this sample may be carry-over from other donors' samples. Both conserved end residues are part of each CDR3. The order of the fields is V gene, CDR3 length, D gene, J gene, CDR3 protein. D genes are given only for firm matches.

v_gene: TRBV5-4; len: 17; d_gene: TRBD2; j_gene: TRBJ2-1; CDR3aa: CASSWGLAEMLGNEQFF
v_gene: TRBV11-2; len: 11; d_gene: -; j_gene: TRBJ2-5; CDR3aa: CASSLSETQYF
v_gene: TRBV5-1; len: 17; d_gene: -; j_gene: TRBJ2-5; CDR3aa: CASSPPMGDLAQETQYF
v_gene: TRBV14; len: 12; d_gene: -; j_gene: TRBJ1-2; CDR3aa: CASSQGPGGYTF
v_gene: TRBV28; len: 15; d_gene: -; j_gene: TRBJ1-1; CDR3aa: CASSNSGFMNTEAFF
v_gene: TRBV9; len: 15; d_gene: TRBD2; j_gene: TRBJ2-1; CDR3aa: CASSASGSYHGEQFF
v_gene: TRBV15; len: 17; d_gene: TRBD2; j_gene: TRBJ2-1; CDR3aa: CATSRPLAGPAHNEQFF
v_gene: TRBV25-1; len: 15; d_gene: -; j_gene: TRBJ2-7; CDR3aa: CASSVPGHPSYEQYF
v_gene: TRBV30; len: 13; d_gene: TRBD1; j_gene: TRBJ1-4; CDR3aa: CAWSVTGGEKLFF
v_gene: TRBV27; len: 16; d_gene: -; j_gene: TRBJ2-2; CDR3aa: CASSLGYGPNTGELFF
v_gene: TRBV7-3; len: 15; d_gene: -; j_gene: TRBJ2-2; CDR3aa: CASSLTPGDTGELFF
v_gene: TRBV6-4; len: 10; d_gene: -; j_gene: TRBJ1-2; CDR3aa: CASREYGYTF
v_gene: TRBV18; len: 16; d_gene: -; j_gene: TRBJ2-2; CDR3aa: CASSPIGRDHTGELFF
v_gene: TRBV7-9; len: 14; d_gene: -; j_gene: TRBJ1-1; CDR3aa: CASSPTEMNTEAFF
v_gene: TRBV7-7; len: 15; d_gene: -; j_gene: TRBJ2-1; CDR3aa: CASSAGQGSGDEQFF
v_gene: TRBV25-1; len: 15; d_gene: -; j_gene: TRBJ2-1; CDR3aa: CASSELQDPTNEQFF
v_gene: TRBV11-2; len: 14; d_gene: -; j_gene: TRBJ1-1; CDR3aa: CASSLEGANTEAFF
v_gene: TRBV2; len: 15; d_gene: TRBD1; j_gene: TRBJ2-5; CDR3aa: CASSHWDRGQATQYF
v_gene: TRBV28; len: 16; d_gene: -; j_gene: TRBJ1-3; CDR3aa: CASIPTAPHSGNTIYF
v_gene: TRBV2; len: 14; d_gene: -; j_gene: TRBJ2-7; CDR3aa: CASIEEVGSYEQYF
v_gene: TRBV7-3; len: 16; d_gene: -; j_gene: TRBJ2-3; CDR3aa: CASSLIPGRTGDTQYF
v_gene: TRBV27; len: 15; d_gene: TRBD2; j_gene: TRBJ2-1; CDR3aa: CASSFYGTGRVEQFF
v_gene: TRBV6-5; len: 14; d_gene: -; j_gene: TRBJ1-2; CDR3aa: CASSYSGIGGRGTF
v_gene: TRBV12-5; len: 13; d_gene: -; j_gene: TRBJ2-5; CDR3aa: CASGLRAGETQYF
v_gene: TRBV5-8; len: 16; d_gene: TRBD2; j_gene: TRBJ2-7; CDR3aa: CASSSIGAGVGYEQYF
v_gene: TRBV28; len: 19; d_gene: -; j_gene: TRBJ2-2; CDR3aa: CAITSEGRGGRHGAGELFF
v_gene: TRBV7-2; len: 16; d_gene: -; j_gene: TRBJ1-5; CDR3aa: CASSLVGPRSNQPQHF
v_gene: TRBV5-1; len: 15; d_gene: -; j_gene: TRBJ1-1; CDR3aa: CASSSLSREDTEAFF
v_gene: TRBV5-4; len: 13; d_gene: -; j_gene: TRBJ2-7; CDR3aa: CASRDPLGYEQYF
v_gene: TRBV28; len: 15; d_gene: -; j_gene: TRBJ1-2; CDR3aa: CASSLFSGQNYGYTF
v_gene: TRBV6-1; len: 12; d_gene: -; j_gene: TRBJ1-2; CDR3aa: CASSERGTGYTF
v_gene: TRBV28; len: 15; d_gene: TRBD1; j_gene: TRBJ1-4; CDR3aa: CASSLQDRVNEKLFF
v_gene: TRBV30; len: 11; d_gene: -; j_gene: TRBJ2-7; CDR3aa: CAWTGPHEQYF
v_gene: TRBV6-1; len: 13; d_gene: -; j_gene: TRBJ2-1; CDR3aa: CASSEGGGRRGFF
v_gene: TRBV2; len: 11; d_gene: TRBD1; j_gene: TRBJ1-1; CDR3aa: CASSTTGWAFF
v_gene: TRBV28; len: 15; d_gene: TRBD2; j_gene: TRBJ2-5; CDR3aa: CASSPSSGSQETQYF
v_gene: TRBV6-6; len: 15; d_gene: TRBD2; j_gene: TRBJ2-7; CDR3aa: CASSSSSGSTYEQYF
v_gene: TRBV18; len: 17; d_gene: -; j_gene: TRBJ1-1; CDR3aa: CASSPPSPGQRNTEAFF
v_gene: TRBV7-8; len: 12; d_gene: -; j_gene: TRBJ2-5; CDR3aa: CASRQAQETQYF
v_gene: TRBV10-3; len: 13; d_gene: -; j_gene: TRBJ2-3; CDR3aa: CAIGGGSTDTQYF
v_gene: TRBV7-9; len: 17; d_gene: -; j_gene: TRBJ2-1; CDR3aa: CASSLSVAGKHYNEQFF
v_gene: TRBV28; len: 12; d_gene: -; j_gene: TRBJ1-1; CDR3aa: CASRRRETEAFF